The 32 T cell receptor beta chains given below trace back to one sample, sequenced in a study of regulatory T cells in long-lasting Graves disease. Sequencing libraries for TCR beta were prepared with iRepertoire HTBI primers and Arm-PCR of CDR3 regions. Each CDR3 protein gets one entry after TCRdb re-called the multiplex PCR reads with MiXCR. The table includes some 420,000 distinct CDR3 sequences, less than 25% detected once. The time point was: persistent/refractory GD, antithyroid drugs over 5 years with positive TRAb. The TCR library used RNA extracted from PBMCs. Specimen: peripheral blood mononuclear cells (PBMCs), collected when the disease was refractory, from a patient treated with antithyroid drugs. The source of these receptors is a female donor with Graves disease.

V and J are TRBV6-1 and TRBJ1-6; 7 bases map to TRBD1. There are 15 residues in the CDR3. V shed 0 bases and J 11 bases; nucleotides not matched to a gene: 7. Germline CDR1 MNHNS, CDR2 SASEGT. The CDR3, as DNA: TGTGCCAGCAGTGAAGCTTCACAGGGGCAGACACCCCTCCACTTT. Translating it yields CASSEASQGQTPLHF.

This clonotype was found a few times. The chain links TRBV10-3 to TRBJ1-2; D unresolved. From germline, CDR1 is ENHRY and CDR2 SYGVKD. Trimming stripped 3 bases from V and 5 bases from J, with 13 bases between. The CDR3 totals 14 residues. The CDR3 protein is CAISEMGEVYGYTF. The CDR3 nucleotides are TGTGCCATCAGTGAAATGGGAGAAGTTTATGGCTACACCTTC.

The table lists this clonotype with many counts. This rearrangement joins TRBV7-9 to TRBJ2-7, with D maybe TRBD1 (6 bases). Trimming pared 5 bases from V and 7 bases from J, leaving 18 bases between. Germline V gene data show CDR1 as SEHNR and CDR2 as FQNEAQ (reference sequence). This CDR3 has 14 amino acids. This CDR3 reads CASSPKQGSREQYF. CDR3 coding DNA: TGTGCCAGCAGCCCGAAACAGGGTTCGAGGGAGCAGTACTTC.

In its sample, this clonotype was seen a few times. This chain links TRBV28 with TRBJ2-3; D remains ambiguous. Per germline, CDR1 MDHEN and CDR2 SYDVKM. The CDR3 runs 13 residues. Trimming took 6 bases from V and 1 from J, leaving 8 bases between them. CDR3 bases: TGTGCCAGCAGCCCAACAGGCACAGATACGCAGTATTTT. This gives the protein CASSPTGTDTQYF.

The V and J genes are TRBV12-3 or TRBV12-4 and TRBJ2-1; the match to TRBD2 covers 10 bases. The CDR3 sequence is 15 residues long. V shed 4 bases and J 3 bases; nucleotides not matched to a gene: 3. The CDR3 sequence: CASSSQRGGYNEQFF. As DNA, the CDR3 is TGTGCCAGCAGTTCCCAGCGGGGGGGCTACAATGAGCAGTTCTTC.

This clonotype was detected many times. The chain couples TRBV2 to TRBJ2-2; tentatively, D is TRBD2 (5 bases). Germline V gene data show CDR1 as SNHLY and CDR2 as FYNNEI. Deletions cut 0 bases from V and 0 bases from J, with 11 bases between. The length of the CDR3 is 17 residues. The CDR3 sequence is CASSEARSGSNTGELFF. The CDR3 region has the DNA TGTGCCAGCAGTGAAGCGAGGAGCGGCTCGAACACCGGGGAGCTGTTTTTT.

This clonotype has a count of ten or more. This chain links TRBV29-1 with TRBJ1-1; D unresolved. Germline CDR1 is SQVTM and CDR2 is ANQGSEA. This CDR3 is 12 amino acids long. Trimming left V 7 bases short and J 4 bases short, with 13 bases between. The CDR3 loop reads CSALLVSTEAFF. CDR3 nucleotides: TGCAGCGCCCTCCTTGTGAGCACTGAAGCTTTCTTT. The full variable domain, its missing parts supplied by reference TRBV29-1 and TRBJ1-1, is SAVISQKPSRDICQRGTSLTIQCQVDSQVTMMFWYRQQPGQSLTLIATANQGSEATYESGFVIDKFPISRPNLTFSTLTVSNMSPEDSSIYLCSALLVSTEAFFGQGTRLTVV.

This clonotype occurred many times. CDR3 protein: CASSLTTPPWGVGNQPQHF. The CDR3 nucleotides read TGTGCCAGCAGCTTAACGACCCCCCCCTGGGGAGTGGGCAATCAGCCCCAGCATTTT. This chain joins TRBV7-3 and TRBJ1-5; no reliable D call. This CDR3 region has 19 residues. CDR1 is SGHTA and CDR2 is FQGTGA in the germline V gene. V was cut by 0 bases and J by 2 bases, with 20 bases left in between.

J is TRBJ2-2 and V is TRBV6-2 or TRBV6-3, with 11 bases aligning to TRBD1. CDR1 is MNHEY, CDR2 SVGEGT, per germline. The J segment lost 5 bases and the V segment lost 2 bases, leaving 1 base of the junction unmatched. This CDR3 is built from 15 residues. CDR3 DNA sequence: TGTGCCAGCAGTTACGGGGACAGGGGGACCGGGGAGCTGTTTTTT. It codes for CASSYGDRGTGELFF.

On this clonotype itself: This clone may be a read error of a much larger clone one base away. The rearrangement links TRBV6-1 to TRBJ2-7, with D perhaps matching TRBD2 (5 bases). Per germline, CDR1 MNHNS and CDR2 SASEGT. V lost 8 bases and J lost 6, with 11 bases in between. The CDR3 length is 11 residues. The CDR3 DNA reads TGTGCCAGCGGCAACCGGGGCGAGCAGTACTTC. Translated, it gives CASGNRGEQYF.

Turning to this clonotype: Sequence at one end of the junction differs from germline and may be a read error. The chain employs TRBV20-1 and TRBJ2-3; 8 positions agree with TRBD2. The CDR3 runs to 16 residues. CDR1 DFQATT and CDR2 SNEGSKA come from the germline V gene (reference sequence). CDR3: CSAIGTRDFSTDTQYF. CDR3 nucleotides: TGCAGTGCTATCGGGACTAGAGATTTTAGCACGGATACGCAGTATTTT.

The chain carries TRBV19 and TRBJ2-7, with a possible D match to TRBD1 (5 bases). V was pared by 5 bases and J by 7 bases, with 21 bases between. CDR3 length: 15 amino acids. Germline CDR1 LNHDA, CDR2 SQIVND (reference sequence). The CDR3 spells CASSPTPAGIIEQYF. The CDR3 DNA sequence: TGTGCCAGTAGTCCTACCCCTGCAGGGATCATTGAGCAGTACTTC.

This chain connects TRBV7-2 to TRBJ1-5; possible D gene TRBD1, 5 bases. The V gene lost 1 base and the J gene lost 5 bases, with 12 bases spanning the gap. Germline V gene lookup returns CDR1 SGHTA and CDR2 FQGNSA. This CDR3 has 15 residues. The CDR3 region has the DNA TGTGCCAGCAGCTTAGTGGGGCGCCCCGATCAGCCCCAGCATTTT. Translated: CASSLVGRPDQPQHF.

V gene TRBV25-1 combines with J gene TRBJ2-7, with TRBD1 matching 7 bases. Losses at the gene ends were 4 bases for V and 1 base for J; bases not matched to a gene: 7. This CDR3 is built from 15 residues. Germline V lookup: CDR1 MGHDK, CDR2 SYGVNS. The chain's CDR3 is CASSGPGQKSYEQYF. The CDR3 DNA is TGTGCCAGCAGTGGTCCGGGACAGAAATCCTACGAGCAGTACTTC.

The chain links TRBV6-1 to TRBJ1-1; perhaps TRBD1 as D (5 bases). The CDR3 loop spans 18 amino acids. V was pared by 0 bases and J by 1 base, with 18 bases between. Germline CDR1 is MNHNS and CDR2 is SASEGT. CDR3 DNA: TGTGCCAGCAGTGAAGCGCACGGGGGATGGGCTGGGAACACTGAAGCTTTCTTT. Residues: CASSEAHGGWAGNTEAFF.

V gene TRBV19 combines with J gene TRBJ2-1; TRBD1 might be the D (5 bases). Between the trimmed V and J ends, which lost 3 bases and 10 bases, there was a span of 10 bases. Germline CDR1 and CDR2: LNHDA and SQIVND (reference sequence). The CDR3 runs 12 residues. Here the CDR3 reads CASSIRVWEQFF. DNA for the CDR3: TGTGCCAGTAGTATCAGGGTATGGGAGCAGTTCTTC.

This clonotype was recorded many times. The CDR3: CASSSTAALRGTEAFF. The CDR3 nucleotides read TGTGCCAGCAGTTCAACTGCCGCCTTAAGGGGGACTGAAGCTTTCTTT. The V gene is TRBV28, the J gene TRBJ1-1; TRBD1 is a possible D gene (6 bases). CDR3 length: 16 amino acids. Germline-derived CDR1 and CDR2 are MDHEN and SYDVKM. V lost 4 bases, J lost 5 bases, and 20 bases lay in between. Supplemented by reference TRBV28 and TRBJ1-1, the full variable domain reads DVKVTQSSRYLVKRTGEKVFLECVQDMDHENMFWYRQDPGLGLRLIYFSYDVKMKEKGDIPEGYSVSREKKERFSLILESASTNQTSMYLCASSSTAALRGTEAFFGQGTRLTVV.

As to this clonotype: A clone one base away is much larger, so this may be a read error. The limits of the CDR3 on the DNA are not certain, so only TCRdb's listed CDR3 is given. The chain employs TRBV20-1 and TRBJ2-7; the table's D call TRBD1 went unverified against the DNA. The CDR3 region is 14 residues in length, termini included. Per the germline V gene, CDR1 is DFQATT and CDR2 is SNEGSKA (reference sequence). This CDR3 reads CSANFGQGSYERYF.

This clonotype turned up a few times. CDR3 sequence (DNA): TGTGCCAGCAGTAGTGCCGGGCTCCGGGAGGACACCGGGGAGCTGTTTTTT. Its translation is CASSSAGLREDTGELFF. This rearrangement joins TRBV28 to TRBJ2-2; 7 bases are a match to TRBD2. This CDR3 is 17 amino acids long. Germline V gene data show CDR1 as MDHEN and CDR2 as SYDVKM. Losses at the gene ends were 5 bases for V and 3 bases for J; bases not matched to a gene: 12.

This clonotype was recorded many times. This chain links TRBV28 with TRBJ2-1; D gene uncertain. The length of the CDR3 is 15 residues. Trimming shortened V by 2 bases and J by 4 bases, and 12 bases separated the two germline ends. Germline V gene sequence: CDR1 MDHEN, CDR2 SYDVKM. The CDR3 is CASSLDLNLYNEQFF. Here the CDR3 DNA reads TGTGCCAGCAGTTTAGACCTAAACCTTTACAATGAGCAGTTCTTC.

This clonotype was seen a few times. The chain is built from TRBV6-9 and TRBJ1-2, with D uncertain. Trimming removed 3 bases from V and 2 bases from J, with 13 bases in between. This CDR3 comprises 15 residues. Germline V gene sequence: CDR1 MNHGY, CDR2 SVAAGI. CDR3 coding DNA: TGTGCCAGCAGTTACGGTTCCCGTCCCAACTATGGCTACACCTTC. As protein: CASSYGSRPNYGYTF.

Ten or more counts support this clonotype. The chain has TRBV7-8 and TRBJ2-2; D unclear. V lost 5 bases and J lost 8, with 12 bases in between. Germline V lookup: CDR1 SGHVS, CDR2 FQNEAQ. The CDR3 is 13 residues long. CDR3 DNA: TGTGCCAGCAGCGAAGAAATCACGGGGGAGCTGTTTTTT. Translation: CASSEEITGELFF.

This rearrangement joins TRBV6-1 to TRBJ2-5, with no clear D. With 7 bases removed from V and 3 bases from J, the gap between germline ends came to 12 bases. Germline values: CDR1 MNHNS, CDR2 SASEGT. This CDR3 contains 13 residues. CDR3: CASTPDGEETQYF. The DNA of the CDR3 is TGTGCCAGCACCCCGGACGGTGAAGAGACCCAGTACTTC.

Only a few counts were recorded for this clonotype. The chain links TRBV20-1 to TRBJ1-2, with a tentative D call TRBD1 (5 bases). The CDR3 spans 13 residues. In germline, CDR1 is DFQATT, CDR2 SNEGSKA (reference sequence). V lost 2 bases and J 5 bases, leaving 12 bases between the germline ends. This CDR3 reads CSARWQGMYGYTF. The CDR3 nucleotides are TGCAGTGCTAGATGGCAGGGAATGTATGGCTACACCTTC.

The rearrangement joins TRBV9 to TRBJ2-7, with D possibly being TRBD2 (5 bases). V was cut by 3 bases and J by 7 bases, with 11 bases left in between. Germline V lookup: CDR1 SGDLS, CDR2 YYNGEE. CDR3 length: 12 amino acids. The CDR3 loop reads CASSGLSGEQYF. The DNA of the CDR3 is TGTGCCAGCAGCGGTCTTTCGGGGGAGCAGTACTTC. Using reference TRBV9 and TRBJ2-7 for the parts outside the CDR3, the full variable domain is DSGVTQTPKHLITATGQRVTLRCSPRSGDLSVYWYQQSLDQGLQFLIQYYNGEERAKGNILERFSAQQFPDLHSELNLSSLELGDSALYFCASSGLSGEQYFGPGTRLTVT.

This clonotype was found a few times. V is TRBV7-2 and J is TRBJ1-1; tentative D call: TRBD1 (6 bases). Trimming left V 1 base short and J 2 bases short, with 11 bases between. The CDR3 consists of 15 residues. Germline-derived CDR1 and CDR2 are SGHTA and FQGNSA. The CDR3 reads CASSLVARGNTEAFF. The CDR3 coding sequence is TGTGCCAGCAGCTTAGTCGCCAGGGGAAACACTGAAGCTTTCTTT. Drawing the rest from reference TRBV7-2 and TRBJ1-1, the complete variable domain is GAGVSQSPSNKVTEKGKDVELRCDPISGHTALYWYRQSLGQGLEFLIYFQGNSAPDKSGLPSDRFSAERTGGSVSTLTIQRTQQEDSAVYLCASSLVARGNTEAFFGQGTRLTVV.

This clonotype was counted between two and nine times. The chain links TRBV7-2 to TRBJ2-7, with 8 positions matching TRBD2. Trimming took 6 bases from V and 0 from J; bases not matched to a gene: 7. This CDR3 has 15 amino acids. The germline V gene encodes CDR1 SGHTA and CDR2 FQGNSA. The DNA for the CDR3 is TGTGCCAGCAGATCAAACAGCGGGAGCTCCTACGAGCAGTACTTC. As protein: CASRSNSGSSYEQYF.

This clonotype was detected many times. The genes are TRBV6-5 and TRBJ2-7, with D possibly TRBD1 on 6 matching bases. Germline V gene data show CDR1 as MNHEY and CDR2 as SVGAGI. The CDR3 consists of 18 residues. V lost 0 bases, J lost 3 bases, and 21 bases lay in between. CDR3 protein: CASSYSKLPGTTFYEQYF. For the CDR3, the DNA is TGTGCCAGCAGTTACTCAAAACTTCCCGGGACAACGTTCTACGAGCAGTACTTC.

This clonotype was observed at least ten times. V gene TRBV7-2 combines with J gene TRBJ1-5; tentative D call: TRBD1 (5 bases). The V end was cut by 5 bases, the J end by 4 bases, with 15 bases between. Germline V CDR1 and CDR2: SGHTA, FQGNSA. This CDR3 has 15 amino acids. The CDR3 spells CASSTPRARNQPQHF. CDR3 nucleotides: TGTGCCAGCAGCACTCCCAGGGCTCGGAATCAGCCCCAGCATTTT.

The J gene is TRBJ2-5, the V gene TRBV12-3 or TRBV12-4; 12 bases align to TRBD2. This CDR3 is 15 amino acids long. The V and J ends lost 9 bases and 7 bases, in that order; junction bases with no gene match: 12. The DNA of the CDR3 is TGTGCCAGTAATCTGACTAGCGGGGGTGAAGGGACCCAGTACTTC. It yields the protein CASNLTSGGEGTQYF.

This clonotype was found a few times. The genes are TRBV27 and TRBJ2-2; TRBD2 matches 7 bases. The germline CDR1 and CDR2 sequences are MNHEY and SMNVEV (reference sequence). The CDR3 extends over 16 amino acids. The V and J ends lost 4 bases and 0 bases, in that order; junction bases with no gene match: 5. The CDR3 reads CASSSSSGSNTGELFF. CDR3 nucleotide sequence: TGTGCCAGCAGTTCTTCTAGCGGTTCGAACACCGGGGAGCTGTTTTTT.

The rearrangement uses TRBV29-1 and TRBJ1-1, with D possibly being TRBD1 (5 bases). The CDR3 extends over 13 amino acids. The V gene's germline CDR1 is SQVTM and CDR2 ANQGSEA. The V gene lost 4 bases and the J gene lost 0 bases, with 9 bases spanning the gap. The CDR3 here is CSVGETVNTEAFF. The CDR3 DNA is TGCAGCGTTGGAGAGACAGTGAACACTGAAGCTTTCTTT.